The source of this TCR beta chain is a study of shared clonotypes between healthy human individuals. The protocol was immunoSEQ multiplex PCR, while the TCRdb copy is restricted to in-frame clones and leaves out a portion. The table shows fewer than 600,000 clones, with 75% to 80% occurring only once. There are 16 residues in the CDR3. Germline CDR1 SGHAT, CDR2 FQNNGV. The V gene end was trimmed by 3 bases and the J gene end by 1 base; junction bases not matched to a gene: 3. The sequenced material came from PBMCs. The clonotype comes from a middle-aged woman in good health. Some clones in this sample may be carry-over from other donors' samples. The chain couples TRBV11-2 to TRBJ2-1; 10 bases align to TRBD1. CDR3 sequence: CASSFGQGVSYNEQFF. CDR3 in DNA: TGTGCCAGCAGCTTCGGACAGGGGGTATCCTACAATGAGCAGTTCTTC.